The next 20 T cell receptor beta chains were all read from a single sample in a study of patients and donors after allogeneic stem cell transplantation. TCRdb redid the calling of the RT-PCR reads with MiXCR, one entry per CDR3 protein. The sample has about a million distinct CDR3 sequences, roughly 18% seen once. Material for sequencing was blood, either unsorted or a sorted T cell fraction (not recorded which). These receptors originate from a human donor who was either an allogeneic HSCT recipient or a stem cell or donor lymphocyte infusion donor (not recorded which). It is not recorded whose cells these are; they may come from a transplant donor.

This clonotype was found a few times. The chain has TRBV5-1 and TRBJ2-7; 8 positions match TRBD2. V lost 0 bases and J lost 3; bases outside the gene matches: 5. Germline values: CDR1 SGHRS, CDR2 YFSETQ. The CDR3 sequence is 15 residues long. The CDR3 sequence is CASSLVVGGGYEQYF. The CDR3 DNA reads TGCGCCAGCAGCTTGGTTGTCGGGGGGGGCTACGAGCAGTACTTC.

This chain connects TRBV27 to TRBJ1-2, with D unresolved. V shed 5 bases and J shed 4 bases, with 14 bases lying between them. Germline-derived CDR1 and CDR2 are MNHEY and SMNVEV (reference sequence). The CDR3 runs to 14 residues. In nucleotides, the CDR3 is TGTGCCAGCAGTGTCGGGATTGGAGGCTATGGCTACACCTTC. Translated: CASSVGIGGYGYTF.

The J gene is TRBJ1-5, the V gene TRBV4-1; D call uncertain. V lost 0 bases and J 7 bases, leaving 7 bases between the germline ends. The germline gives CDR1 MGHRA, CDR2 YSYEKL. This CDR3 contains 13 residues. CDR3 bases: TGCGCCAGCAGCCAAGAGTCCGCGCAGCCCCAGCATTTT. Protein product: CASSQESAQPQHF.

The chain uses TRBV6-5 and TRBJ1-2, with 7 bases lining up with TRBD1. This CDR3 has 11 amino acids. CDR1 and CDR2 (germline): MNHEY, SVGAGI. CDR3 coding DNA: TGTGGGGTTGAGGGGGCGCGGGGCTACACCTTC. Encoded protein: CGVEGARGYTF.

This clonotype was recorded a few times. V and J are TRBV5-5 and TRBJ1-6, with 8 bases identical to TRBD1. CDR1 SGHKS and CDR2 YYEKEE come from the germline V gene (reference sequence). This CDR3 has 18 amino acids. V lost 4 bases, J lost 0 bases, and 9 bases stayed unmatched. CDR3: CASSAGQARGSYNSPLHF. The DNA of the CDR3 is TGTGCCAGCAGCGCGGGACAGGCTAGGGGCTCCTATAATTCACCCCTCCACTTT.

The chain is built from TRBV9 and TRBJ2-1; D perhaps matches TRBD2 (6 bases). Germline values: CDR1 SGDLS, CDR2 YYNGEE. The CDR3 length is 15 residues. V was cut by 5 bases and J by 8 bases, with 20 bases left in between. The CDR3 DNA is TGTGCCAGCAGTACTAGCCCTGCTTTTGGGTATGAGCAGTTCTTC. It encodes CASSTSPAFGYEQFF.

The table lists this clonotype with a few counts. This sequence joins TRBV20-1 and TRBJ2-7, with D possibly TRBD2 on 5 matching bases. V lost 0 bases to trimming and J lost 4 bases, with 16 bases between them. Germline lookup yields CDR1 DFQATT and CDR2 SNEGSKA (reference sequence). This CDR3 is built from 15 residues. The CDR3, as DNA: TGCAGTGCTAGAGATTCCCGGCTAGCCCTATACGAGCAGTACTTC. The encoded protein is CSARDSRLALYEQYF.

This chain uses TRBV10-3 with TRBJ2-3; D is possibly TRBD2 (6 bases). V lost 6 bases, J lost 5 bases, and 18 bases lay in between. CDR1 and CDR2 from the germline V gene are ENHRY and SYGVKD. This CDR3 has 15 amino acids. The DNA of the CDR3 is TGTGCCATCAGGGACGGGACTCACGAAGGAGATACGCAGTATTTT. Translating it yields CAIRDGTHEGDTQYF.

The chain links TRBV28 to TRBJ2-7; a weak D match, TRBD2 (5 bases). V was trimmed by 6 bases and J by 3 bases, leaving 12 bases between them. The CDR3 is 13 residues long. Germline V gene sequence: CDR1 MDHEN, CDR2 SYDVKM. The CDR3 sequence is CASSQLGDYEQYF. In DNA, the CDR3 is TGTGCCAGCAGCCAATTGGGAGACTACGAGCAGTACTTC.

The chain carries TRBV20-1 and TRBJ2-7; TRBD2 matches 9 bases. With V trimmed by 8 bases and J by 4 bases, 15 bases remained unmatched. CDR1 is DFQATT, CDR2 SNEGSKA, per germline (reference sequence). The CDR3 is 15 residues long. In DNA form, the CDR3 reads TGCAGTCCTATGAGAGTCGCGGGGGGGTCTTACGAGCAGTACTTC. Encoded protein: CSPMRVAGGSYEQYF.

The CDR3 spells CASSPRGLAGLNEQFF. For the CDR3, the DNA is TGTGCCAGCAGTCCCCGAGGGCTAGCGGGGCTAAATGAGCAGTTCTTC. The J gene is TRBJ2-1, the V gene TRBV6-1, with TRBD2 matching 9 bases. CDR3 length: 16 residues. The J segment lost 7 bases and the V segment lost 5 bases, leaving 12 bases of the junction unmatched. Germline V gives CDR1 MNHNS, CDR2 SASEGT.

This clonotype was picked up many times. The chain uses TRBV5-1 and TRBJ2-1; 10 bases fit TRBD2. The V gene's germline CDR1 is SGHRS and CDR2 YFSETQ. This CDR3 is 16 amino acids long. Trimming at V came to 0 bases and at J to 4 bases, leaving 4 bases not matched to a gene. CDR3: CASSLVASGGYNEQFF. In nucleotides, the CDR3 is TGCGCCAGCAGCTTGGTGGCTAGCGGGGGATACAATGAGCAGTTCTTC.

The rearrangement links TRBV6-4 to TRBJ2-7; 9 positions agree with TRBD1. Germline V lookup: CDR1 MRHNA, CDR2 SNTAGT. The junction had 11 bases not matched to a gene; V was cut back by 6 bases and J by 2 bases. The CDR3 is 16 residues long. The CDR3 loop reads CASRDAGQGLPYEQYF. The CDR3 nucleotides read TGTGCCAGCAGGGATGCGGGACAGGGATTACCCTACGAGCAGTACTTC.

This clonotype was counted a few times. The CDR3: CASKPAGPAGYNEQFF. CDR3 DNA sequence: TGTGCCAGCAAACCCGCGGGTCCTGCCGGCTACAATGAGCAGTTCTTC. This chain connects TRBV7-2 to TRBJ2-1; tentatively, D is TRBD2 (5 bases). V was cut by 7 bases and J by 3 bases, with 19 bases left in between. Germline lookup yields CDR1 SGHTA and CDR2 FQGNSA. This CDR3 has 16 residues.

This clonotype showed up just a few times. The rearrangement uses TRBV4-2 and TRBJ1-4, with unresolved D. Germline CDR1 reads LGHNA; CDR2 reads YNFKEQ. V dropped 4 bases and J dropped 5 bases, with 11 bases sitting between them. The CDR3 sequence is 14 residues long. The DNA of the CDR3 is TGTGCCAGCAGCCCGGCCCAGCCAAATGAAAAACTGTTTTTT. Translated, it gives CASSPAQPNEKLFF.

This clonotype was picked up many times. J is TRBJ2-1 and V is TRBV12-3 or TRBV12-4; tentatively, D is TRBD2 (6 bases). V lost 7 bases to trimming and J lost 12 bases, with 25 bases between them. The CDR3 spans 15 residues. In DNA form, the CDR3 reads TGTGCCAGCACCCCTTCCGGGACTCCATACCCGGGGCAGTTCTTC. Protein: CASTPSGTPYPGQFF.

The genes are TRBV4-3 and TRBJ1-5; D gene uncertain. Deletions cut 1 base from V and 0 bases from J, with 7 bases between. The CDR3 has 15 amino acids. Per the germline V gene, CDR1 is LGHNA and CDR2 is YSLEER. CDR3 coding DNA: TGCGCCAGCAGCCAAGTACCCAATAGCAATCAGCCCCAGCATTTT. It translates to CASSQVPNSNQPQHF.

The chain links TRBV6-5 to TRBJ2-5, with a possible D match to TRBD2 (5 bases). This CDR3 comprises 15 residues. Germline V gene sequence: CDR1 MNHEY, CDR2 SVGAGI. Trimming removed 1 base at V and 7 bases at J, with 16 bases between. The CDR3 is CASSYLGSSRVTQYF. The CDR3 DNA reads as TGTGCCAGCAGTTACTTAGGGAGTAGCCGTGTGACCCAGTACTTC.

This clonotype has just a few counts. The chain employs TRBV20-1 and TRBJ2-7; D uncertain. Trimming removed 3 bases from V and 4 bases from J, with 13 bases in between. The CDR3 loop spans 13 amino acids. The V gene's germline CDR1 is DFQATT and CDR2 SNEGSKA (reference sequence). CDR3 residues: CSASRNVGYEQYF. CDR3 nucleotide sequence: TGCAGTGCTAGTCGGAATGTGGGGTACGAGCAGTACTTC.

The V and J genes are TRBV11-2 and TRBJ1-6; D call uncertain. V lost 3 bases and J 12 bases, leaving 9 bases between the germline ends. This CDR3 contains 12 residues. Germline V gene lookup returns CDR1 SGHAT and CDR2 FQNNGV. CDR3 bases: TGTGCCAGCAGCTTGTCTGGTTTACCCCTCCACTTT. Translating gives CASSLSGLPLHF.